Below are 14 T cell receptor beta chains sequenced from a single sample in a study of blood T cells in healthy people across ages. Primers used in a second PCR of about 6 to 12 cycles were a sample-barcoded 5' primer and a J-beta primer mix. TCRdb re-derived calls from the 5' RACE reads in MiXCR, one entry per CDR3 protein. Counted here are 540,000 or so distinct CDR3 sequences, less than 25% occurring once; the ten biggest clones make up just under 9%. The same data also contributed to another study, on T cells of mothers and their children.

The material sequenced was blood. Receptor source: a boy younger than 18 in good health.

J is TRBJ1-1 and V is TRBV5-1; D gene ambiguous. Germline V gene lookup returns CDR1 SGHRS and CDR2 YFSETQ. Deletions cut 0 bases from V and 1 base from J, with 13 bases between. The CDR3 totals 16 residues. The CDR3: CASSLVSLRTNTEAFF. The DNA for the CDR3 is TGCGCCAGCAGCTTGGTATCGTTGAGAACGAACACTGAAGCTTTCTTT.

A few counts support this clonotype. The chain joins TRBV29-1 to TRBJ2-2, with D possibly being TRBD1 (5 bases). V lost 6 bases to trimming and J lost 0 bases, with 11 bases between them. Germline lookup yields CDR1 SQVTM and CDR2 ANQGSEA. The CDR3 loop spans 14 amino acids. The CDR3 DNA follows: TGCAGCGTCACGACAGACGCGAACACCGGGGAGCTGTTTTTT. Translated, it gives CSVTTDANTGELFF.

The rearrangement links TRBV3-1 to TRBJ2-5; D is tentatively TRBD1 or TRBD2 (5 bases each). The tail of the sequence fits TRBJ2-1 better, so the J call may be wrong. The germline V gene has CDR1 LGHDT and CDR2 YNNKEL (reference sequence). This CDR3 spans 15 amino acids. In DNA, the CDR3 is TGTGCCAGCAGCTTAGATGTGGGGGTTTACAATGAGCAGTTCTTC. Translation: CASSLDVGVYNEQFF.

V is TRBV9 and J is TRBJ2-5; D may be TRBD1 or TRBD2 (7 bases each). Germline V lookup: CDR1 SGDLS, CDR2 YYNGEE. The CDR3 is 18 residues long. The V gene lost 3 bases and the J gene lost 1 base, with 22 bases spanning the gap. CDR3 region: CASSERDSRAGAQETQYF. DNA for the CDR3: TGTGCCAGCAGCGAAAGGGACAGCCGGGCGGGAGCCCAAGAGACCCAGTACTTC.

This clonotype was seen once. The genes are TRBV28 and TRBJ1-2, with D tentatively TRBD1 (6 bases). The V gene lost 2 bases and the J gene lost 8 bases, with 15 bases spanning the gap. CDR3 size: 14 residues. CDR1 and CDR2 from the germline V gene are MDHEN and SYDVKM. CDR3 residues: CASSLLLGGPGYTF. The DNA for the CDR3 is TGTGCCAGCAGTTTACTCCTCGGGGGCCCGGGCTACACCTTC.

This clonotype was seen only a few times. This sequence joins TRBV7-2 and TRBJ2-7; 9 positions agree with TRBD1. The CDR3 has 16 amino acids. V lost 1 base and J lost 2; bases outside the gene matches: 6. Germline CDR1 SGHTA, CDR2 FQGNSA. This CDR3 reads CASSLDGTGGTYEQYF. CDR3 bases: TGTGCCAGCAGCTTAGACGGAACAGGGGGCACCTACGAGCAGTACTTC.

This clonotype was counted only a few times. The V call is TRBV7-9, the J call TRBJ1-5; D is unclear. The V gene lost 2 bases and the J gene lost 5 bases, with 13 bases spanning the gap. CDR1 and CDR2 from the germline V gene are SEHNR and FQNEAQ (reference sequence). This CDR3 has 15 residues. CDR3 coding DNA: TGTGCCAGCAGCTTAAGCTTCCCCGAATATCAGCCCCAGCATTTT. Its protein is CASSLSFPEYQPQHF.

The V call is TRBV5-1, the J call TRBJ2-7; 7 bases line up with TRBD2. Germline lookup yields CDR1 SGHRS and CDR2 YFSETQ. This CDR3 spans 15 amino acids. V trimming: 0 bases; J trimming: 0 bases; junction bases outside the gene matches: 3. DNA for the CDR3: TGCGCCAGCAGCTTGGCGGCGGGAGACTCCTACGAGCAGTACTTC. It translates to CASSLAAGDSYEQYF.

The chain is built from TRBV20-1 and TRBJ2-5; TRBD2 aligns across 10 bases. The better agreement between TRBJ2-1 and the DNA end casts doubt on the J call. Germline values: CDR1 DFQATT, CDR2 SNEGSKA (reference sequence). This CDR3 has 15 residues. DNA of the CDR3: TGCAGTGCCGGTCAGAGCGGGAGGGTAAACTATGAGCAGTTCTTC. Its translation: CSAGQSGRVNYEQFF.

This clonotype has only a few counts. The V and J genes are TRBV7-9 and TRBJ2-3, with D possibly TRBD2 on 7 matching bases. Trimming shortened V by 4 bases and J by 4 bases, and 18 bases separated the two germline ends. Per the germline V gene, CDR1 is SEHNR and CDR2 is FQNEAQ (reference sequence). This CDR3 region has 16 residues. CDR3 loop: CASSSPRGGLADTQYF. CDR3 DNA sequence: TGTGCCAGCAGCTCCCCTAGGGGGGGTCTTGCAGATACGCAGTATTTT.

This clonotype has more than one count but fewer than ten. At one end, the junction sequence differs from germline, possibly due to a read error. CDR3 DNA: TGCGCCAGCAGACAATTTCCGGGAAGTAACAATGAGCAGTTCTTC. It is translated as CASRQFPGSNNEQFF. The gene calls are TRBV3-1 and TRBJ2-1; tentative D call: TRBD2 (5 bases). The CDR3 is 15 amino acids. Germline CDR1 is LGHDT and CDR2 is YNNKEL (reference sequence).

This chain uses TRBV3-1 with TRBJ2-6, with D uncertain. This CDR3 has 15 residues. Germline loops: CDR1 LGHDT, CDR2 YNNKEL (reference sequence). Between the trimmed V and J ends, which lost 1 base and 4 bases, there was a span of 8 bases. CDR3: CASSQAVTGANVLTF. The DNA for the CDR3 is TGTGCCAGCAGCCAAGCTGTAACGGGGGCCAACGTCCTGACTTTC.

The genes are TRBV12-3 or TRBV12-4 and TRBJ2-7; D is unresolved. V was shortened by 1 base and J by 4 bases, with 17 bases between the two germline ends. The CDR3 spans 16 residues. In DNA, the CDR3 is TGTGCCAGCAGTTTAGTTGTCGGCCGCAGATATTACGAGCAGTACTTC. Amino acids: CASSLVVGRRYYEQYF.

The chain joins TRBV27 to TRBJ2-5; 13 nucleotides match TRBD2. CDR1 and CDR2 (germline): MNHEY, SMNVEV (reference sequence). The CDR3 extends over 17 amino acids. V shed 5 bases and J 5 bases; nucleotides not matched to a gene: 11. The CDR3 spells CASSGLAGAYSFETQYF. CDR3 sequence (DNA): TGTGCCAGCAGTGGACTAGCGGGGGCCTACTCTTTCGAGACCCAGTACTTC.